This T cell receptor (beta chain) was captured in a study of T cells in Graves' hyperthyroidism and ophthalmopathy. Study-wide results and limits: The majority of expanded thyroid clonotypes above 0.001 also appeared in blood. A model built on 13 V-J features separated ophthalmopathy from stable hyperthyroidism.

Authors of the study amplified TCR beta CDR3 regions from RNA transcripts. HTBI primers were employed in a first-round RT-PCR of the TCR CDR3. TCRdb reanalysed the multiplex PCR reads using MiXCR and keeps one entry per CDR3 protein. Of 600,000 to 750,000 distinct CDR3 sequences detected, 17% appear once; the ten largest clones hold 15% to 17%. V dropped 2 bases and J dropped 4; count of bases not matched to a gene: 12. CDR3 length: 18 amino acids. Germline CDR1 and CDR2: MNHEY and SVGAGI. This clonotype was recorded many times. Its antigen is still unknown. Out of 10 ml of fresh peripheral blood came the PBMCs.

The sequence was collected from a man in his fifties with Graves' hyperthyroidism. The sequencing input was blood. The gene calls are TRBV6-5 and TRBJ2-1; TRBD2 agrees at 9 bases. This chain's CDR3 is CASSYQPSGSGRYNEQFF. In DNA form, the CDR3 reads TGTGCCAGCAGTTACCAGCCCTCCGGGAGCGGGAGGTACAATGAGCAGTTCTTC.